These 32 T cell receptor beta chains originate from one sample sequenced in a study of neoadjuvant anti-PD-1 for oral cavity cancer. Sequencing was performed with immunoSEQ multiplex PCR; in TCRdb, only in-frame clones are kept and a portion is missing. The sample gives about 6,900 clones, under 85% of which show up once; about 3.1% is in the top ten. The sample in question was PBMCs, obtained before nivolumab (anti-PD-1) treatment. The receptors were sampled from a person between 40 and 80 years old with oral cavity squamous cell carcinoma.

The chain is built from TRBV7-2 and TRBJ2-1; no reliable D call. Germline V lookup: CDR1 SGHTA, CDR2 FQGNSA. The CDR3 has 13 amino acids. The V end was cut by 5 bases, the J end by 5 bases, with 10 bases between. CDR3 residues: CASSPGRDNEQFF. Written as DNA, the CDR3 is TGTGCCAGCAGCCCCGGACGGGACAATGAGCAGTTCTTC.

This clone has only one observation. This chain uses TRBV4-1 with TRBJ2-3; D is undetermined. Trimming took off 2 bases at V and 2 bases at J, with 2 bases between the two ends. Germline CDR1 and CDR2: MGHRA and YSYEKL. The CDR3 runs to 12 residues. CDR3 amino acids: CASSQNTDTQYF. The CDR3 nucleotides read TGCGCCAGCAGCCAAAACACAGATACGCAGTATTTT.

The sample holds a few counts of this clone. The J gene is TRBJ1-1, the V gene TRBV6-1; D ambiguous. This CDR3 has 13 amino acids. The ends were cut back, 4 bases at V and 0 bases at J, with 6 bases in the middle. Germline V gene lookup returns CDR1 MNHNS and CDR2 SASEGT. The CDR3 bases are TGTGCCAGCAGTGTAGAGTTGAACACTGAAGCTTTCTTT. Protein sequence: CASSVELNTEAFF.

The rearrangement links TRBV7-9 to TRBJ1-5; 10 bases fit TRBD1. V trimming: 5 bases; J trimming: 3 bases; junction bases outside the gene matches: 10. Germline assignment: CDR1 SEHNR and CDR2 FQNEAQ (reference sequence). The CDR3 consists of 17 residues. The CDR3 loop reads CASSRTPTGGNNQPQHF. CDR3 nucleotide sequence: TGTGCCAGCAGCCGTACTCCGACAGGGGGCAACAATCAGCCCCAGCATTTT.

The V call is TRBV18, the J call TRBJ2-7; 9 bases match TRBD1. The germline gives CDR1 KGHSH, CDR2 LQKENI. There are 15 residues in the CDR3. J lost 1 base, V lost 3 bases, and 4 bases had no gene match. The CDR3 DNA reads TGTGCCAGCTCACCCGGGACAGGGCTATCCTACGAGCAGTACTTC. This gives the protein CASSPGTGLSYEQYF.

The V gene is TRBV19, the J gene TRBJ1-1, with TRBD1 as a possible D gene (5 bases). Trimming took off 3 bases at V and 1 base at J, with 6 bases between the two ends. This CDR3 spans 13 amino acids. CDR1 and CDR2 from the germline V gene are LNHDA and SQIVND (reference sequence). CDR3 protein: CASSIQGNTEAFF. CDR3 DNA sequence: TGTGCCAGTAGTATTCAGGGGAACACTGAAGCTTTCTTT.

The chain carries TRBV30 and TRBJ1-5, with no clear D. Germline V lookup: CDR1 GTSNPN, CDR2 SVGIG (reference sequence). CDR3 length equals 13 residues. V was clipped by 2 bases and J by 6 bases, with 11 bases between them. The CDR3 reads CAWSTPGFQPQHF. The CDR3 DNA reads TGTGCCTGGAGTACCCCCGGATTTCAGCCCCAGCATTTT.

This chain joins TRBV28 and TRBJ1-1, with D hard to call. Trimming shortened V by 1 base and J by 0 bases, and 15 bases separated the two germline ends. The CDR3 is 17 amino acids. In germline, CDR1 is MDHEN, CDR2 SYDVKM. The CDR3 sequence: CASSLSPRRDMNTEAFF. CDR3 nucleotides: TGTGCCAGCAGTTTATCGCCAAGGAGGGATATGAACACTGAAGCTTTCTTT.

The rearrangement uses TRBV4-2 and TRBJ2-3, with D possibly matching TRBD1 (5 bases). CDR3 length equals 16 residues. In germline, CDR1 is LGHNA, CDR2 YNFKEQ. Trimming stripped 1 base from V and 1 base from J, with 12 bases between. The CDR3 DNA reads TGTGCCAGCAGCCAAGTCCAGGGCAGAGGCACAGATACGCAGTATTTT. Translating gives CASSQVQGRGTDTQYF.

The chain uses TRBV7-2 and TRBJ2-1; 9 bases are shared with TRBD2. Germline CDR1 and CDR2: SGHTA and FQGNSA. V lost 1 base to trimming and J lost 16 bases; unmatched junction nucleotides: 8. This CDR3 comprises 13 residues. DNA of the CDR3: TGTGCCAGCAGCTTAGAGGGCGGGGGGGCCGCATTCTTC. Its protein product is CASSLEGGGAAFF.

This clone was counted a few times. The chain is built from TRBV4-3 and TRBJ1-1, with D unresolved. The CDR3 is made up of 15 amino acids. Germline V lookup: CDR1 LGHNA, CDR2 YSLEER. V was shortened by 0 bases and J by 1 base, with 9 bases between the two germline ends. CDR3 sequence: CASSQDEDPNTEAFF. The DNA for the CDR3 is TGCGCCAGCAGCCAAGATGAGGACCCGAACACTGAAGCTTTCTTT.

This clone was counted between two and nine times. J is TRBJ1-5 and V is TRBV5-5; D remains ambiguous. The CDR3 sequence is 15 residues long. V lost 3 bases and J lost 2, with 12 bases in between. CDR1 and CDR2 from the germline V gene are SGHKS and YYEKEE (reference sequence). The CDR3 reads CASSSEGWGNQPQHF. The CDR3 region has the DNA TGTGCCAGCAGCTCCGAGGGATGGGGCAATCAGCCCCAGCATTTT.

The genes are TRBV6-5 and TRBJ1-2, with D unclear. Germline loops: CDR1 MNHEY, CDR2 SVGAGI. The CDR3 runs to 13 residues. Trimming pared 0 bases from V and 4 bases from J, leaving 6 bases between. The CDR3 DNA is TGTGCCAGCAGTTACTCGGGCAGCTATGGCTACACCTTC. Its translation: CASSYSGSYGYTF.

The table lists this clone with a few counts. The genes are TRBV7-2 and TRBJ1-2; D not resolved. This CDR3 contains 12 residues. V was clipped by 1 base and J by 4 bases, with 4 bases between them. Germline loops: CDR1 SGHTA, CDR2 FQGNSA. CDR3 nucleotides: TGTGCCAGCAGCTTAGACGGCTATGGCTACACCTTC. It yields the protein CASSLDGYGYTF.

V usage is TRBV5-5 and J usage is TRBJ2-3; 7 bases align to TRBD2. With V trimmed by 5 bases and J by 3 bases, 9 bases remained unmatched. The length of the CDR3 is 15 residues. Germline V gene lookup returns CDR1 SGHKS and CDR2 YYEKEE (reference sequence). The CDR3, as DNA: TGTGCCAGCAGACCGGCGGGGGAAGGGACAGATACGCAGTATTTT. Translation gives CASRPAGEGTDTQYF.

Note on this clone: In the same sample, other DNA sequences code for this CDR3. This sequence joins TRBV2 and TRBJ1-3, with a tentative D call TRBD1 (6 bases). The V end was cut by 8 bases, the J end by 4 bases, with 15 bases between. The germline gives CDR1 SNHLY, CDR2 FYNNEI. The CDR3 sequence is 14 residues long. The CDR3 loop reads CASLRTGAGNTIYF. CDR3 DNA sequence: TGTGCCAGCCTTCGGACGGGGGCGGGAAACACCATATATTTT. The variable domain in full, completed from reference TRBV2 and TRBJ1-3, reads EPEVTQTPSHQVTQMGQEVILRCVPISNHLYFYWYRQILGQKVEFLVSFYNNEISEKSEIFDDQFSVERPDGSNFTLKIRSTKLEDSAMYFCASLRTGAGNTIYFGEGSWLTVV.

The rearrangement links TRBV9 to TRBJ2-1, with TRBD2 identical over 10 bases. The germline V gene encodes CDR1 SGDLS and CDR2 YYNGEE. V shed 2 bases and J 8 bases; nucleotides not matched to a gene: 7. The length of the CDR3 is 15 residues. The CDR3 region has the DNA TGTGCCAGCAGCGTCAACAGCGGGGGGGCTGATGAGCAGTTCTTC. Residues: CASSVNSGGADEQFF.

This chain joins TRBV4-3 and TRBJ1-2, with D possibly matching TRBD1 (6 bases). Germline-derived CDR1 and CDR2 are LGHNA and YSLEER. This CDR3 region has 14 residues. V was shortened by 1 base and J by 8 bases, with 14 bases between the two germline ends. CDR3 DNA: TGCGCCAGCAGCCAAGGTCACAGGGAGGACGGCTACACCTTC. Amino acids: CASSQGHREDGYTF.

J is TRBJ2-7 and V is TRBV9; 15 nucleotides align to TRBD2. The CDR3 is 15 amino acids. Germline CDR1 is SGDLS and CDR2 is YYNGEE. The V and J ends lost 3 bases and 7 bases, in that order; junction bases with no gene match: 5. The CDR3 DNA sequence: TGTGCCAGCAGCGGGACTAGCGGGGGGGCTTTGGAGCAGTACTTC. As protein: CASSGTSGGALEQYF.

Here the CDR3 reads CASSPRVGAQETQYF. The CDR3, as DNA: TGCGCCAGCAGCCCCCGGGTCGGGGCGCAAGAGACCCAGTACTTC. The genes are TRBV5-1 and TRBJ2-5; either TRBD1 or TRBD2 may supply D (5 bases each). V shed 4 bases and J shed 2 bases, with 15 bases lying between them. There are 15 residues in the CDR3. Germline V gene data show CDR1 as SGHRS and CDR2 as YFSETQ.

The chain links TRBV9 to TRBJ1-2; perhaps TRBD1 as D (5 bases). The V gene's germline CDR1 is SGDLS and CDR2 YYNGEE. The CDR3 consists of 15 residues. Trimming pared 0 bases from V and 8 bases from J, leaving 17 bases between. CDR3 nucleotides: TGTGCCAGCAGCGTAGATGGGGCTACGGTAGGGGGCTACACCTTC. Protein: CASSVDGATVGGYTF. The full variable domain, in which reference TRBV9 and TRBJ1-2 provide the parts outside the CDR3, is DSGVTQTPKHLITATGQRVTLRCSPRSGDLSVYWYQQSLDQGLQFLIQYYNGEERAKGNILERFSAQQFPDLHSELNLSSLELGDSALYFCASSVDGATVGGYTFGSGTRLTVV.

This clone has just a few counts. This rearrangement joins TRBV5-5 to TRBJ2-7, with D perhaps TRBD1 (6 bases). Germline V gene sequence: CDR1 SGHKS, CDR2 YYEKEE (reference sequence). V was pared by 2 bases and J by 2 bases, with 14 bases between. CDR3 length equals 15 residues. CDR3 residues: CASSLGRTATYEQYF. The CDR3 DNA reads TGTGCCAGCAGCTTAGGGCGGACAGCAACCTACGAGCAGTACTTC. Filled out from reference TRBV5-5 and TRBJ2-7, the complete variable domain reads DAGVTQSPTHLIKTRGQQVTLRCSPISGHKSVSWYQQVLGQGPQFIFQYYEKEERGRGNFPDRFSARQFPNYSSELNVNALLLGDSALYLCASSLGRTATYEQYFGPGTRLTVT.

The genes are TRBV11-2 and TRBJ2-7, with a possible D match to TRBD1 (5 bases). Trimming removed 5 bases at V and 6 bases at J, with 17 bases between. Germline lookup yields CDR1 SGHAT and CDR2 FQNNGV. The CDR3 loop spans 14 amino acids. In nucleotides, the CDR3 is TGTGCCAGCAGCCCGATGACCGTAGGGGTCGAGCAGTACTTC. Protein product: CASSPMTVGVEQYF.

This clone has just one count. In DNA, the CDR3 is TGTGCCAGCAGCGTAGATTTGGGGGACGGAACTAACTATGGCTACACCTTC. Its translation is CASSVDLGDGTNYGYTF. The V call is TRBV9, the J call TRBJ1-2, with D perhaps TRBD1 (5 bases). V was cut by 0 bases and J by 0 bases, with 15 bases left in between. CDR1 is SGDLS and CDR2 is YYNGEE in the germline V gene. The CDR3 covers 17 residues.

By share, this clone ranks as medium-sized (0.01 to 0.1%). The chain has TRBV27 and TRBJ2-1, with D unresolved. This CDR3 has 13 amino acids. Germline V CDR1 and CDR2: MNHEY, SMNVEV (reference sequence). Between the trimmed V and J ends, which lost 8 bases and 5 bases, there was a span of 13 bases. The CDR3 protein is CASEAPRNNEQFF. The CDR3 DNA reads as TGTGCCAGCGAGGCTCCCCGCAACAATGAGCAGTTCTTC.

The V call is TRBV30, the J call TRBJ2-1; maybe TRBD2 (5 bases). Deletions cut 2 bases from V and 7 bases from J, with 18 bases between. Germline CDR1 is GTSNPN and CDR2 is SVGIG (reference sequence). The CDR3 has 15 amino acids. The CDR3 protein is CAWSPNPRRRNEQFF. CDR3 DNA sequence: TGTGCCTGGAGTCCGAACCCCCGCCGGAGGAATGAGCAGTTCTTC.

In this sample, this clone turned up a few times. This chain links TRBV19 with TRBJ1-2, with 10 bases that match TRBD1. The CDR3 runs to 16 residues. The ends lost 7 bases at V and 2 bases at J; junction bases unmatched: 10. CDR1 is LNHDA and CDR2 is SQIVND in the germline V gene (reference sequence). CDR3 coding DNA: TGTGCCAGTAATACCGGGACAGGGGTAATCAACTATGGCTACACCTTC. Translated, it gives CASNTGTGVINYGYTF.

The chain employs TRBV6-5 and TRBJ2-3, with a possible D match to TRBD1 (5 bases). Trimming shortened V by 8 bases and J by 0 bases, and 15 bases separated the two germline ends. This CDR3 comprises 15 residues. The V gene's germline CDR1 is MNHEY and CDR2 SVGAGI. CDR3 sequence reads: CASSGAGFSTDTQYF. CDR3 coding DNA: TGTGCCAGCTCTGGGGCAGGCTTTAGCACAGATACGCAGTATTTT.

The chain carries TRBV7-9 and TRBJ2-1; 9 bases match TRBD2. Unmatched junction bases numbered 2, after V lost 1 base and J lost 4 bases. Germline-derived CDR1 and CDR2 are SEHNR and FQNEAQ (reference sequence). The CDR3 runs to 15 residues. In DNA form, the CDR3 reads TGTGCCAGCAGCTTAGGAGCGGGGGGATACAATGAGCAGTTCTTC. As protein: CASSLGAGGYNEQFF.

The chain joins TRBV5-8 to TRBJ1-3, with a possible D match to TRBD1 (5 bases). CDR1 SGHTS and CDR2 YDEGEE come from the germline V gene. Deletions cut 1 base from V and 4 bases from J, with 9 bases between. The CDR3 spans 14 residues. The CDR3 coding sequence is TGTGCCAGCAGCTTGTATGGGGGAGGAAACACCATATATTTT. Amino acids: CASSLYGGGNTIYF.

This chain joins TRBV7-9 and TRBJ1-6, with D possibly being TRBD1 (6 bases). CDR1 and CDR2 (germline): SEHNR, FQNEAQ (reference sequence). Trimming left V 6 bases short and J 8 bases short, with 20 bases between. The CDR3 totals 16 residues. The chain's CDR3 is CASSSETGSRDSPLHF. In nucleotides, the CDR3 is TGTGCCAGCAGTTCCGAAACAGGGTCGAGGGATTCACCCCTCCACTTT.

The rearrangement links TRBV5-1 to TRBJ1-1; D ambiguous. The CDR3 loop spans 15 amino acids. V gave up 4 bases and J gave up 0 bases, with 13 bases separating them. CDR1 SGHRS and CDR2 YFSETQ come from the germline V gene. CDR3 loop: CASSPRTAMNTEAFF. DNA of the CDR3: TGCGCCAGCAGCCCGCGGACGGCTATGAACACTGAAGCTTTCTTT.